Listed below are T cell receptor beta chains from one sample, sequenced in a study of blood T cell repertoires in COVID-19. Measured with immunoSEQ multiplex PCR; TCRdb has only the in-frame clones, and not every one. The sample has approximately 250,000 clones, around 84% seen once. The sequenced sample consisted of peripheral blood. These receptors all come from a man between 60 and 75 years old with acute or convalescent COVID-19. The CDR3 runs from the conserved cysteine through the conserved F or W. The D gene is left open where the match is weak. Clone sizes are given selectively: once, few, many, or a class where the clone is expanded.

>-|TRBV6-1|-|TRBJ1-2
CASSDRGAGYTF
TGTGCCAGCAGTGATCGGGGGGCTGGCTACACCTTC
>-|TRBV4-2|-|TRBJ1-3
CASSQDQGIWNTIYF
TGTGCCAGCAGCCAAGATCAGGGGATTTGGAACACCATATATTTT
>TRBD1|TRBV29-1|-|TRBJ1-1
CSVQRQGNTEAFF
TGCAGCGTTCAAAGACAGGGTAACACTGAAGCTTTCTTT
>-|TRBV2|-|TRBJ2-7
CASSDIYEQYF
TGTGCCAGCAGTGATATCTACGAGCAGTACTTC
>TRBD1|TRBV11-3|-|TRBJ2-7
CASSRGQGSYEQYF
TGTGCCAGCAGCAGAGGACAGGGATCCTACGAGCAGTACTTC
>TRBD1|TRBV9|-|TRBJ2-1
CASSAGQGIYNEQFF
TGTGCCAGCAGCGCGGGACAGGGAATATACAATGAGCAGTTCTTC
>TRBD2|TRBV6-2/TRBV6-3|-|TRBJ2-3
CASSYSKTSGGSTDTQYF
TGTGCCAGCAGTTACTCGAAGACTAGCGGGGGGAGTACAGATACGCAGTATTTT
>-|TRBV21-1|few|TRBJ2-5
CASSKVLYRTGGRWAQQETQYF
TGTGCCAGCAGCAAAGTACTGTATCGGACAGGTGGGAGATGGGCCCAACAAGAGACCCAGTACTTC
>TRBD1|TRBV7-9|-|TRBJ1-2
CASSLPRSGTGEYDGYTF
TGTGCCAGCAGCTTACCCCGCTCCGGGACAGGGGAATATGATGGCTACACCTTC
>-|TRBV10-3|-|TRBJ1-1
CAISALGGNTEAFF
TGTGCCATCAGCGCCCTAGGGGGGAACACTGAAGCTTTCTTT
>TRBD2|TRBV6-5|-|TRBJ2-2
CASSTPAGVTGELFF
TGTGCCAGCAGTACCCCAGCGGGAGTAACCGGGGAGCTGTTTTTT
>TRBD2|TRBV7-6|-|TRBJ2-1
CASSLSAGGHNEQFF
TGTGCCAGCAGCTTATCAGCGGGAGGTCACAATGAGCAGTTCTTC
>TRBD2|TRBV9|-|TRBJ2-1
CASSSGLALSYNEQFF
TGTGCCAGCAGCTCGGGACTAGCGCTCTCCTACAATGAGCAGTTCTTC
>-|TRBV6-2/TRBV6-3|-|TRBJ2-7
CASSPGRTLYEQYF
TGTGCCAGCAGCCCCGGACGGACACTCTACGAGCAGTACTTC
>-|TRBV6-5|-|TRBJ1-1
CASGQLNTEAFF
TGTGCCAGCGGACAGTTGAACACTGAAGCTTTCTTT
>TRBD2|TRBV5-4|-|TRBJ2-5
CASSPEPGLQETQYF
TGTGCCAGCAGCCCTGAACCGGGACTACAAGAGACCCAGTACTTC
>TRBD2|TRBV6-5|-|TRBJ2-5
CASRGTSGRGQYF
TGTGCCAGCAGGGGGACTAGCGGGAGAGGCCAGTACTTC
>-|TRBV5-1|once|TRBJ2-3
CASSFTSSGDTQYF
TGCGCCAGCAGCTTTACTAGTAGCGGCGATACGCAGTATTTT
>TRBD2|TRBV4-2|-|TRBJ2-1
CASSQVSRLAGNEQFF
TGTGCCAGCAGCCAAGTTTCGCGTCTAGCGGGCAATGAGCAGTTCTTC
>-|TRBV18|-|TRBJ2-3
CASSRQGGMDTQYF
TGTGCCAGTTCCCGACAGGGAGGAATGGATACGCAGTATTTT
>TRBD2|TRBV6-2/TRBV6-3|-|TRBJ2-7
CASSYHISGVSSYEQYF
TGTGCCAGCAGTTACCACATTAGCGGGGTGAGCTCCTACGAGCAGTACTTC
>-|TRBV7-3|-|TRBJ2-1
CASRLSTRGEQFF
TGTGCCAGCAGGCTGTCAACCAGGGGTGAGCAGTTCTTC
>-|TRBV5-1|-|TRBJ2-2
CASSFDSYTGELFF
TGCGCCAGCAGCTTTGACTCCTACACCGGGGAGCTGTTTTTT
>-|TRBV2|-|TRBJ1-1
CASSERESEAFF
TGTGCCAGCAGTGAACGAGAATCTGAAGCTTTCTTT
>-|TRBV6-4|-|TRBJ2-3
CASSDGTSSLDTQYF
TGTGCCAGCAGTGACGGCACTAGCAGCTTAGATACGCAGTATTTT
>-|TRBV6-6|-|TRBJ2-1
CASTQTRPDNEQFF
TGTGCCAGCACCCAGACTAGACCAGACAATGAGCAGTTCTTC